One and the same sample provided the 25 T cell receptor beta chains below, sequenced in a study of vaccination effects on CD4 cells after COVID-19. The data were produced by immunoSEQ multiplex PCR, yet TCRdb's version contains in-frame clones alone and is incomplete. The sample has tens of thousands of clones; 65% to 75% are singletons. Their antigen targets remain unknown. Viral peptide pool expansion of antigen-specific CD4+ T cells preceded sequencing in the ViraFEST assay. Cultured cells yielded isolated CD4+ T cells after 10 days. All vaccine recipients tested negative for nucleocapsid antibodies and had never contracted SARS-CoV-2 infection. The sequencing here drew on CD4+ T cells from PBMCs cultured with HCoV-NL63 spike peptides, taken before COVID-19 vaccination. All receptors derive from a human donor who received a COVID-19 vaccine.

The chain combines TRBV24-1 with TRBJ1-2; no definite D call. The germline V gene has CDR1 KGHDR and CDR2 SFDVKD. The germline V and J ends were trimmed by 4 bases and 1 base, with 9 bases remaining between them. CDR3 length: 14 amino acids. The CDR3 DNA sequence: TGTGCCACCAGTGAGAATTGGGGTAACTATGGCTACACCTTC. It is translated as CATSENWGNYGYTF.

This clone turned up a few times. The chain couples TRBV24-1 to TRBJ1-5, with D uncertain. This CDR3 contains 15 residues. The V end lost 4 bases, the J end lost 4 bases, and 13 bases lay between the germline ends. The germline gives CDR1 KGHDR, CDR2 SFDVKD. Here the CDR3 reads CATSDSTTGNQPQHF. In nucleotides, the CDR3 is TGTGCCACCAGTGACTCGACGACGGGTAATCAGCCCCAGCATTTT.

The chain has TRBV5-6 and TRBJ1-5; 9 positions agree with TRBD1. This CDR3 has 14 amino acids. V lost 4 bases to trimming and J lost 6 bases; unmatched junction nucleotides: 5. Per germline, CDR1 SGHDT and CDR2 YYEEEE. As DNA, the CDR3 is TGTGCCAGCAGCCTGGGACAGGGCCGTCAGCCCCAGCATTTT. Protein product: CASSLGQGRQPQHF.

The gene calls are TRBV5-1 and TRBJ1-1; 10 bases fit TRBD1. CDR1 is SGHRS, CDR2 YFSETQ, per germline. There are 17 residues in the CDR3. The V segment lost 3 bases and the J segment 5 bases; nucleotides outside the gene matches: 13. CDR3 in DNA: TGCGCCAGCAGCTCCTACGGTGGGACAGGGGTCGGGACTGAAGCTTTCTTT. It specifies CASSSYGGTGVGTEAFF.

The DNA of the CDR3 is TGTGCCAGCAGCCCCGGACAGGGTCACGAGCAGTACGTC. This gives the protein CASSPGQGHEQYV. The V gene is TRBV7-3, the J gene TRBJ2-7; 8 bases fit TRBD1. This CDR3 has 13 residues. The trim removed 5 bases at V and 5 bases at J, leaving 5 bases unmatched. CDR1 is SGHTA and CDR2 is FQGTGA in the germline V gene.

The gene calls are TRBV19 and TRBJ2-1, with TRBD2 matching 7 bases. The CDR3 extends over 15 amino acids. Germline trimming cut 4 bases from V and 5 bases from J; bases unmatched to any gene: 8. Germline-derived CDR1 and CDR2 are LNHDA and SQIVND (reference sequence). The DNA of the CDR3 is TGTGCCAGTAGTACCTTAGCGGGCTTGGACAATGAGCAGTTCTTC. This sequence encodes CASSTLAGLDNEQFF. Full variable domain (outside the CDR3, taken from reference TRBV19 and TRBJ2-1): DGGITQSPKYLFRKEGQNVTLSCEQNLNHDAMYWYRQDPGQGLRLIYYSQIVNDFQKGDIAEGYSVSREKKESFPLTVTSAQKNPTAFYLCASSTLAGLDNEQFFGPGTRLTVL.

This chain connects TRBV3-1 (or the pseudogene TRBV3-2) to TRBJ1-1, with D possibly matching TRBD1 (5 bases). The V end was cut by 0 bases, the J end by 5 bases, with 13 bases between. The CDR3 length is 15 residues. Per the germline V gene, CDR1 is LGHDT and CDR2 is YNNKEL (reference sequence). The chain's CDR3 is CASSQDPGGITEAFF. The CDR3 bases are TGTGCCAGCAGCCAAGACCCTGGGGGGATTACTGAAGCTTTCTTT.

V usage is TRBV18 and J usage is TRBJ1-1; 8 bases map to TRBD1. In germline, CDR1 is KGHSH, CDR2 LQKENI. The V segment lost 0 bases and the J segment 11 bases; nucleotides outside the gene matches: 5. The CDR3 is made up of 13 amino acids. The CDR3 DNA sequence: TGTGCCAGCTCACCACCCGGACAGGGATATGCTTTCTTT. Translated: CASSPPGQGYAFF.

The chain links TRBV5-8 to TRBJ2-2, with no clear D. The germline V and J ends were trimmed by 1 base and 1 base, with 11 bases remaining between them. CDR1 and CDR2 (germline): SGHTS, YDEGEE. The CDR3 extends over 16 amino acids. The CDR3 is CASSLIQLLNTGELFF. DNA for the CDR3: TGTGCCAGCAGCTTGATACAGCTGCTGAACACCGGGGAGCTGTTTTTT.

The chain employs TRBV6-5 and TRBJ2-5, with 7 bases identical to TRBD2. Germline values: CDR1 MNHEY, CDR2 SVGAGI. The CDR3 spans 14 residues. V lost 6 bases, J lost 5 bases, and 9 bases stayed unmatched. CDR3 in amino acids: CASSLPGRAETQYF. In DNA form, the CDR3 reads TGTGCCAGCAGCCTACCTGGGAGGGCGGAGACCCAGTACTTC.

The rearrangement uses TRBV12-3 or TRBV12-4 and TRBJ1-1, with 9 nucleotides matching TRBD1. The V and J ends lost 5 bases and 9 bases, in that order; junction bases with no gene match: 4. This CDR3 has 12 residues. The CDR3 sequence: CASSTGQGKAFF. In DNA form, the CDR3 reads TGTGCCAGCAGTACGGGACAGGGAAAAGCTTTCTTT.

V gene TRBV5-4 combines with J gene TRBJ2-1; a possible D gene is TRBD2 (6 bases). The length of the CDR3 is 15 residues. Germline V gene data show CDR1 as SGHNT and CDR2 as YYREEE (reference sequence). Between the trimmed V and J ends, which lost 0 bases and 2 bases, there was a span of 9 bases. CDR3 protein: CASSLGGGAYNEQFF. Written as DNA, the CDR3 is TGTGCCAGCAGCTTGGGAGGCGGGGCCTACAATGAGCAGTTCTTC.

The CDR3 nucleotides are TGTGCCAGCAGCGCGGGAGGGAGTGAAAAACTGTTTTTT. Its translation is CASSAGGSEKLFF. The genes are TRBV7-6 and TRBJ1-4; D unresolved. The germline CDR1 and CDR2 sequences are SGHVS and FNYEAQ. The V gene lost 5 bases and the J gene lost 7 bases, with 11 bases spanning the gap. The CDR3 runs 13 residues.

This clone was recorded a few times. The gene calls are TRBV2 and TRBJ2-1; possibly TRBD1 for D (6 bases). Trimming took 2 bases from V and 4 from J, leaving 12 bases between them. CDR1 and CDR2 from the germline V gene are SNHLY and FYNNEI. The CDR3 contains 15 residues. The CDR3 sequence is CASSEQGQGYNEQFF. For the CDR3, the DNA is TGTGCCAGCAGTGAACAGGGGCAGGGGTACAATGAGCAGTTCTTC.

The chain uses TRBV30 and TRBJ2-1; no definite D call. Germline V gives CDR1 GTSNPN, CDR2 SVGIG (reference sequence). CDR3 length: 14 residues. The V and J ends lost 1 base and 2 bases respectively, with 9 bases between them. The chain's CDR3 is CAWSGGSAYNEQFF. As DNA, the CDR3 is TGTGCCTGGAGTGGGGGATCGGCCTACAATGAGCAGTTCTTC.

This clone was recorded a few times. The chain combines TRBV4-2 with TRBJ1-3; D is perhaps TRBD1 (5 bases). The V gene's germline CDR1 is LGHNA and CDR2 YNFKEQ. V lost 2 bases to trimming and J lost 0 bases, with 8 bases between them. The CDR3 length is 15 residues. The CDR3 reads CASSQFRVSGNTIYF. The CDR3 DNA is TGTGCCAGCAGCCAATTCAGGGTCTCTGGAAACACCATATATTTT.

The genes are TRBV14 and TRBJ1-2; D might be TRBD1 (5 bases). The germline CDR1 and CDR2 sequences are SGHDN and FVKESK. The CDR3 length is 14 residues. V was trimmed by 0 bases and J by 6 bases, leaving 11 bases between them. This CDR3 is CASSQERRGDGYTF. CDR3 bases: TGTGCCAGCAGCCAAGAACGAAGGGGTGATGGCTACACCTTC.

The V call is TRBV6-5, the J call TRBJ2-5; TRBD1 aligns across 7 bases. Trimming cost V 6 bases and J 3 bases; bases outside gene matches: 4. Germline V gene sequence: CDR1 MNHEY, CDR2 SVGAGI. CDR3 length: 13 residues. The CDR3 nucleotides are TGTGCCAGCAGGACAGGGCGGGAAGAGACCCAGTACTTC. This sequence encodes CASRTGREETQYF.

The genes are TRBV5-6 and TRBJ1-6; no clear D. The CDR3 length is 17 residues. From germline, CDR1 is SGHDT and CDR2 YYEEEE. V lost 3 bases and J 3 bases, leaving 16 bases between the germline ends. The CDR3 spells CASSWATPGNYNSPLHF. DNA for the CDR3: TGTGCCAGCAGCTGGGCGACTCCCGGGAACTATAATTCACCCCTCCACTTT.

The genes are TRBV7-2 and TRBJ1-2; tentative D call: TRBD1 (6 bases). The V end lost 5 bases, the J end lost 8 bases, and 15 bases lay between the germline ends. Per the germline V gene, CDR1 is SGHTA and CDR2 is FQGNSA. There are 13 residues in the CDR3. The CDR3, as DNA: TGTGCCAGCAGCCCACGGACAGTAATGGGCTACACCTTC. It specifies CASSPRTVMGYTF.

The V and J genes are TRBV14 and TRBJ1-2; maybe TRBD1 (5 bases). CDR1 is SGHDN and CDR2 is FVKESK in the germline V gene. The CDR3 is made up of 17 amino acids. The ends were cut back, 0 bases at V and 8 bases at J, with 22 bases in the middle. CDR3 DNA: TGTGCCAGCAGCCAAGATCTCTTAAAGGGACTCTTGGACGGCTACACCTTC. Translation: CASSQDLLKGLLDGYTF.

The chain is built from TRBV10-2 and TRBJ2-5, with 9 bases lining up with TRBD2. V trimming: 5 bases; J trimming: 5 bases; junction bases outside the gene matches: 12. Germline V lookup: CDR1 WSHSY, CDR2 SAAADI. This CDR3 is built from 16 residues. CDR3 in DNA: TGCGCCAGCAGTTCGAAAGCGGGGGGCGGCCGGGAGACCCAGTACTTC. It is translated as CASSSKAGGGRETQYF.

V gene TRBV3-1 (or the pseudogene TRBV3-2) combines with J gene TRBJ1-2; possibly TRBD1 for D (6 bases). The germline gives CDR1 LGHDT, CDR2 YNNKEL (reference sequence). V lost 1 base, J lost 4 bases, and 16 bases lay in between. The CDR3 covers 16 residues. CDR3 protein: CASSQVTRGKGYGYTF. CDR3 DNA: TGTGCCAGCAGCCAAGTGACCAGGGGCAAAGGCTATGGCTACACCTTC.

This chain connects TRBV19 to TRBJ1-1; no reliable D call. Germline loops: CDR1 LNHDA, CDR2 SQIVND (reference sequence). V was shortened by 3 bases and J by 3 bases, with 5 bases between the two germline ends. This CDR3 region has 12 residues. CDR3 coding DNA: TGTGCCAGTAGTATCCCAGACACTGAAGCTTTCTTT. Translated: CASSIPDTEAFF.

This clone was counted once. The rearrangement uses TRBV9 and TRBJ2-3; D perhaps matches TRBD2 (6 bases). CDR1 SGDLS and CDR2 YYNGEE come from the germline V gene. V lost 3 bases and J lost 0, with 17 bases in between. The CDR3 loop spans 17 amino acids. In DNA form, the CDR3 reads TGTGCCAGCAGCGACCGGTTTTTGGGGGGAAGCACAGATACGCAGTATTTT. Its translation is CASSDRFLGGSTDTQYF.